What follows are 9 T cell receptor beta chains derived from one specimen sequenced in a study of early T cells in non-severe SARS-CoV-2 infection. TCRdb redid the calling of the 5' RACE reads with MiXCR, one entry per CDR3 protein. The data contain about 48,000 distinct CDR3 sequences, 13% of them seen just once; the ten biggest clones take up roughly a tenth. The sample taken for sequencing was whole blood. Every receptor here comes from an adult who was a healthcare worker with PCR-confirmed SARS-CoV-2 infection or an uninfected control (not recorded which).

The V gene is TRBV7-3, the J gene TRBJ1-6; a possible D gene is TRBD1 (6 bases). Germline CDR1 reads SGHTA; CDR2 reads FQGTGA. V lost 1 base, J lost 6 bases, and 10 bases lay in between. The CDR3 covers 15 residues. The CDR3 region is CASSLNRVGNSPLHF. CDR3 coding DNA: TGTGCCAGCAGCTTAAACAGGGTCGGTAATTCACCCCTCCACTTT.

CDR3 DNA sequence: TGTGCCAGCAGCTTAGGGACAGGGTTCAGGACCGGGGAGCTGTTTTTT. As protein: CASSLGTGFRTGELFF. V and J are TRBV11-2 and TRBJ2-2, with 8 bases that match TRBD1. The CDR3 extends over 16 amino acids. The trim removed 1 base at V and 5 bases at J, leaving 6 bases unmatched. Germline CDR1 SGHAT, CDR2 FQNNGV.

This clonotype was detected a few times. The chain links TRBV7-9 to TRBJ1-1; D not resolved. Trimming removed 6 bases from V and 1 base from J, with 15 bases in between. The CDR3 is 15 amino acids. Germline V gene sequence: CDR1 SEHNR, CDR2 FQNEAQ (reference sequence). The CDR3 loop is CASSSNPEANTEAFF. The CDR3 bases are TGTGCCAGCAGTTCAAACCCAGAGGCGAACACTGAAGCTTTCTTT.

In the case of this clonotype: The junction departs from germline at one end; a sequencing error may be responsible. The J gene is TRBJ2-7, the V gene TRBV10-3; 8 bases are shared with TRBD2. Germline V gene sequence: CDR1 ENHRY, CDR2 SYGVKD. This CDR3 has 14 residues. The CDR3 DNA sequence: TGTGCCATCAGTGACCCCGGACTAGCCTACGAGCTGTACTTC. Protein product: CAISDPGLAYELYF.

Ten or more counts support this clonotype. This chain links TRBV2 with TRBJ2-5; maybe TRBD1 (6 bases). This CDR3 comprises 14 residues. The V and J ends lost 2 bases and 1 base respectively, with 8 bases between them. CDR1 and CDR2 from the germline V gene are SNHLY and FYNNEI. CDR3 residues: CASSEWDTQETQYF. The CDR3 nucleotides are TGTGCCAGCAGTGAATGGGACACCCAAGAGACCCAGTACTTC. Using reference TRBV2 and TRBJ2-5 for the parts outside the CDR3, the full variable domain is EPEVTQTPSHQVTQMGQEVILRCVPISNHLYFYWYRQILGQKVEFLVSFYNNEISEKSEIFDDQFSVERPDGSNFTLKIRSTKLEDSAMYFCASSEWDTQETQYFGPGTRLLVL.

The chain links TRBV4-1 to TRBJ1-1; D is undetermined. Per germline, CDR1 MGHRA and CDR2 YSYEKL. The ends were cut back, 6 bases at V and 1 base at J, with 15 bases in the middle. This CDR3 contains 15 residues. The CDR3 DNA reads TGCGCCAGCAGGTCGCCGGGCGGGTGGAACACTGAAGCTTTCTTT. Its protein product is CASRSPGGWNTEAFF.

J is TRBJ2-7 and V is TRBV5-4, with D uncertain. The CDR3 totals 11 residues. Germline V gene sequence: CDR1 SGHNT, CDR2 YYREEE (reference sequence). With 2 bases removed from V and 3 bases from J, the gap between germline ends came to 3 bases. CDR3 region: CASSFGYEQYF. The DNA for the CDR3 is TGTGCCAGCAGCTTTGGCTACGAGCAGTACTTC.

The chain recombines TRBV20-1 with TRBJ1-1, with D possibly being TRBD1 (6 bases). Germline CDR1 reads DFQATT; CDR2 reads SNEGSKA (reference sequence). The CDR3 runs 13 residues. V dropped 3 bases and J dropped 5 bases, with 13 bases sitting between them. The CDR3 DNA reads as TGCAGTGCTAGTCGGGGGCCGGTAACTGAAGCTTTCTTT. Amino acid sequence: CSASRGPVTEAFF.

This clonotype has at least ten counts. The chain joins TRBV6-5 to TRBJ1-6; D may be TRBD1 (5 bases). CDR1 is MNHEY and CDR2 is SVGAGI in the germline V gene. Trimming took 1 base from V and 7 from J, leaving 11 bases between them. This CDR3 region has 15 residues. The CDR3, as DNA: TGTGCCAGCAGTTACTTGAGGGACTTAAATTCACCCCTCCACTTT. This translates into CASSYLRDLNSPLHF.